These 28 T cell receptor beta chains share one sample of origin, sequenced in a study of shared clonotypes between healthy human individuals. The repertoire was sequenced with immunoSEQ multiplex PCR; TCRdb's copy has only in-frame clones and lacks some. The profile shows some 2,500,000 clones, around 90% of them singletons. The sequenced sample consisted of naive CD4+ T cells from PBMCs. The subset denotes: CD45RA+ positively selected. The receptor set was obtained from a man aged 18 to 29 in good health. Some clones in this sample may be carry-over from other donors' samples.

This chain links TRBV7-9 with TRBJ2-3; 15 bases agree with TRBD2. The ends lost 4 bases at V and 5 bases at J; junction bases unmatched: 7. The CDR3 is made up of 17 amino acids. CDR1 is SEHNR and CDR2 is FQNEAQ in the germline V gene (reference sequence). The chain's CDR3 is CASSSVPGLAGGDTQYF. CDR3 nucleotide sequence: TGTGCCAGCAGCTCCGTCCCGGGACTAGCGGGAGGAGATACGCAGTATTTT.

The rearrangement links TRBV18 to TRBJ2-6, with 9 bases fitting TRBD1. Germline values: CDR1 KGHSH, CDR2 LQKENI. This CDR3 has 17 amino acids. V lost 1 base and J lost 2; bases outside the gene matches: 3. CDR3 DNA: TGTGCCAGCTCACCACAGACAGGGGGAACTGGGGCCAACGTCCTGACTTTC. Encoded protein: CASSPQTGGTGANVLTF.

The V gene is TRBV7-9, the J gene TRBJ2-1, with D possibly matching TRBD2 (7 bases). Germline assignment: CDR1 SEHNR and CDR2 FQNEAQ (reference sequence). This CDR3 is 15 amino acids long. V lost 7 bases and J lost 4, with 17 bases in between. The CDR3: CASTLSGTRYNEQFF. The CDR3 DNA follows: TGTGCCAGCACCCTAAGCGGGACACGATACAATGAGCAGTTCTTC.

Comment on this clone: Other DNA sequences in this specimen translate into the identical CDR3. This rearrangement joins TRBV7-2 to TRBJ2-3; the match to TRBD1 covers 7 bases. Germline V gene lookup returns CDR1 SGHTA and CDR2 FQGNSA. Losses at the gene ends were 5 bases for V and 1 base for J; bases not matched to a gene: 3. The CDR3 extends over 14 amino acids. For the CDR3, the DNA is TGTGCCAGCAGCCGAGACAGGGGCACAGATACGCAGTATTTT. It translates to CASSRDRGTDTQYF. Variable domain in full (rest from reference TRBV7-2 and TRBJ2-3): GAGVSQSPSNKVTEKGKDVELRCDPISGHTALYWYRQSLGQGLEFLIYFQGNSAPDKSGLPSDRFSAERTGGSVSTLTIQRTQQEDSAVYLCASSRDRGTDTQYFGPGTRLTVL.

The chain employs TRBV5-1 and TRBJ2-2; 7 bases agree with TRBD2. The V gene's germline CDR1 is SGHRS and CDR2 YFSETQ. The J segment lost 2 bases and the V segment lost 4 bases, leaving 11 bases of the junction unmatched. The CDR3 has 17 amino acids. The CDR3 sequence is CASSGGLRDYNTGELFF. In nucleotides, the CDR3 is TGCGCCAGCAGCGGCGGTTTACGGGACTACAACACCGGGGAGCTGTTTTTT. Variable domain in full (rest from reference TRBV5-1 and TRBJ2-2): KAGVTQTPRYLIKTRGQQVTLSCSPISGHRSVSWYQQTPGQGLQFLFEYFSETQRNKGNFPGRFSGRQFSNSRSEMNVSTLELGDSALYLCASSGGLRDYNTGELFFGEGSRLTVL.

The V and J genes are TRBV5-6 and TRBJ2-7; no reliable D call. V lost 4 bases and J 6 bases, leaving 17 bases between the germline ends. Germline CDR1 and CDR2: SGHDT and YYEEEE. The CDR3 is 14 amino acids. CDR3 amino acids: CASSPRAVRGEQYF. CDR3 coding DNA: TGTGCCAGCAGCCCCCGGGCAGTCCGTGGCGAGCAGTACTTC.

Written as DNA, the CDR3 is TGCGCCAGCAGCGGTCAGGGAGGAATGAACACTGAAGCTTTCTTT. This gives the protein CASSGQGGMNTEAFF. The chain uses TRBV5-1 and TRBJ1-1, with D perhaps TRBD1 (5 bases). Germline CDR1 and CDR2: SGHRS and YFSETQ. The CDR3 is 15 residues long. V was clipped by 4 bases and J by 0 bases, with 13 bases between them.

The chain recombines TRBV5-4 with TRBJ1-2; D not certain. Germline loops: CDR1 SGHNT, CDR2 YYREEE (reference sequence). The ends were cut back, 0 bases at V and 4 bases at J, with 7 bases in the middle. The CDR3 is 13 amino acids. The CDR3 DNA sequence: TGTGCCAGCAGCTTGGAGGCCCCCTATGGCTACACCTTC. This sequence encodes CASSLEAPYGYTF.

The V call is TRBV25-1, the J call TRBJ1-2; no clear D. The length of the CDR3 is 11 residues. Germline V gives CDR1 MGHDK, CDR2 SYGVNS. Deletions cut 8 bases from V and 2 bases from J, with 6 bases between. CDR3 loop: CASQENYGYTF. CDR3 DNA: TGTGCCAGCCAGGAGAACTATGGCTACACCTTC.

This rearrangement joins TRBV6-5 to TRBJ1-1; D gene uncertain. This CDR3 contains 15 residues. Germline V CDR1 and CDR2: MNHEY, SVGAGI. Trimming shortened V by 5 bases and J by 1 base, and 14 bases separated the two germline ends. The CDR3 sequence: CASSLNVLTNTEAFF. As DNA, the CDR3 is TGTGCCAGCAGTCTCAACGTTCTGACGAACACTGAAGCTTTCTTT.

CDR3: CASSPSPTSGRAGEQYF. The CDR3 nucleotides are TGTGCCAGCAGCCCCTCCCCTACTAGCGGGAGGGCCGGCGAGCAGTACTTC. V is TRBV9 and J is TRBJ2-7; 13 bases align to TRBD2. The germline V gene has CDR1 SGDLS and CDR2 YYNGEE. Losses at the gene ends were 4 bases for V and 6 bases for J; bases not matched to a gene: 13. The CDR3 spans 17 residues.

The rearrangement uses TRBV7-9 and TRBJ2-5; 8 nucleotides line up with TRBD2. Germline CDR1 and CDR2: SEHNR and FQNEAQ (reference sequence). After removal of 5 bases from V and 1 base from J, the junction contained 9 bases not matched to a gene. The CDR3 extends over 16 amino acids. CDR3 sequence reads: CASSPSPAGVQETQYF. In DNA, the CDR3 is TGTGCCAGCAGCCCCAGCCCAGCGGGAGTCCAAGAGACCCAGTACTTC.

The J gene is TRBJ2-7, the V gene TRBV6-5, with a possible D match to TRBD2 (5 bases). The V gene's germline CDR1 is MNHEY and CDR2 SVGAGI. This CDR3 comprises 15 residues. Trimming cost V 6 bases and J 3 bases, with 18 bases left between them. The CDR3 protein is CASSPAGSTYYEQYF. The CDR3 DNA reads TGTGCCAGCAGCCCTGCGGGCAGCACCTACTACGAGCAGTACTTC.

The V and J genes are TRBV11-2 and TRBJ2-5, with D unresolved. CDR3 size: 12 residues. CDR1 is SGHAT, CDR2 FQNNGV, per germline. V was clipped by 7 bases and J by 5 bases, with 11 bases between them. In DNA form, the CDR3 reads TGTGCCAGCACCGCCCAAATGGAGACCCAGTACTTC. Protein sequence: CASTAQMETQYF.

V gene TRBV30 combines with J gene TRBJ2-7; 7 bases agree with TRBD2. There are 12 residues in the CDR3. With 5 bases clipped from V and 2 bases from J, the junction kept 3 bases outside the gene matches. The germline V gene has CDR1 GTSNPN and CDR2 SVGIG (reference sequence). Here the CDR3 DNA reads TGTGCCTGGGCTGGGGGGGCCTACGAGCAGTACTTC. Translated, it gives CAWAGGAYEQYF.

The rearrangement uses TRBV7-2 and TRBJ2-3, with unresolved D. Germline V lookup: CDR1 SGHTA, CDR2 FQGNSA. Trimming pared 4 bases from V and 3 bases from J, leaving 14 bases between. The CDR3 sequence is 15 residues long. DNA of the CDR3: TGTGCCAGCAGCTCCAGAGGCGGCGGAACAGATACGCAGTATTTT. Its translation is CASSSRGGGTDTQYF. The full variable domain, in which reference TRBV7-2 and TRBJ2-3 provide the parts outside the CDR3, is GAGVSQSPSNKVTEKGKDVELRCDPISGHTALYWYRQSLGQGLEFLIYFQGNSAPDKSGLPSDRFSAERTGGSVSTLTIQRTQQEDSAVYLCASSSRGGGTDTQYFGPGTRLTVL.

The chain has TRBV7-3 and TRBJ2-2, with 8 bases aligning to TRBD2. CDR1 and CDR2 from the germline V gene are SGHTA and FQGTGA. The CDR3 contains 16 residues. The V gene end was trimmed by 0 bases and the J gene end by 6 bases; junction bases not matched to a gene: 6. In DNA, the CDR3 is TGTGCCAGCAGCTTAACTAGCGGGACGTCATCCGGGGAGCTGTTTTTT. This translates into CASSLTSGTSSGELFF.

CDR3 sequence: CASSFSSLGRGQGETYEQYF. Written as DNA, the CDR3 is TGTGCCAGCAGTTTTAGTTCTTTGGGCCGAGGGCAGGGGGAAACCTACGAGCAGTACTTC. The J gene is TRBJ2-7, the V gene TRBV27; 7 nucleotides agree with TRBD1. Germline trimming cut 3 bases from V and 2 bases from J; bases unmatched to any gene: 22. CDR1 is MNHEY and CDR2 is SMNVEV in the germline V gene (reference sequence). The CDR3 length is 20 residues.

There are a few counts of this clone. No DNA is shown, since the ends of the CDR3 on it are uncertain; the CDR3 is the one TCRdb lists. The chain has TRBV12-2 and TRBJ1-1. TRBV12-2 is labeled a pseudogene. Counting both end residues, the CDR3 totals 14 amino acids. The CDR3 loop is CASCFGAGATEAFF.

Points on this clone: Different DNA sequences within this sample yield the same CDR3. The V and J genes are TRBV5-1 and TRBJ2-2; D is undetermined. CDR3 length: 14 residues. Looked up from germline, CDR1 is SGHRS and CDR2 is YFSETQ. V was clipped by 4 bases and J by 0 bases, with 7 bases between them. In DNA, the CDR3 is TGCGCCAGCAGCGGCCAGGCGAACACCGGGGAGCTGTTTTTT. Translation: CASSGQANTGELFF. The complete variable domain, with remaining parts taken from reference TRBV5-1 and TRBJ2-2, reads KAGVTQTPRYLIKTRGQQVTLSCSPISGHRSVSWYQQTPGQGLQFLFEYFSETQRNKGNFPGRFSGRQFSNSRSEMNVSTLELGDSALYLCASSGQANTGELFFGEGSRLTVL.

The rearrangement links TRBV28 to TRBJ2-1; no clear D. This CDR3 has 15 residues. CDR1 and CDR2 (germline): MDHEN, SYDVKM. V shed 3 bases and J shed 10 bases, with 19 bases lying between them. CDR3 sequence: CASSFSLLKAREQFF. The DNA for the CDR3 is TGTGCCAGCAGTTTCAGCCTTCTTAAAGCTCGGGAGCAGTTCTTC.

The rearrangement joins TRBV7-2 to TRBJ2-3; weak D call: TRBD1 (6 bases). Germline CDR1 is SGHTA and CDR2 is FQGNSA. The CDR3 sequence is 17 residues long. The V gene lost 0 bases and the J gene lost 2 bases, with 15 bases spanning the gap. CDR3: CASSLAPQGLSTDTQYF. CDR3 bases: TGTGCCAGCAGCTTAGCCCCACAGGGCCTTTCCACAGATACGCAGTATTTT.

The CDR3 nucleotides are TGTGCCAGCAGCTCCCCCGAGGGGACTAGCGGGTACAATGAGCAGTTCTTC. This gives the protein CASSSPEGTSGYNEQFF. The V call is TRBV7-3, the J call TRBJ2-1, with 12 bases lining up with TRBD2. CDR3 length: 17 amino acids. With V trimmed by 4 bases and J by 4 bases, 8 bases remained unmatched. Germline V gene data show CDR1 as SGHTA and CDR2 as FQGTGA.

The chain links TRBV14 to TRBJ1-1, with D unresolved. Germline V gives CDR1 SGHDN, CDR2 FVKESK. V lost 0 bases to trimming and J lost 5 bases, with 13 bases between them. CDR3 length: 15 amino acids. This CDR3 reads CASSQDRNLKTEAFF. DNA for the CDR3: TGTGCCAGCAGCCAAGATCGTAATCTTAAGACTGAAGCTTTCTTT.

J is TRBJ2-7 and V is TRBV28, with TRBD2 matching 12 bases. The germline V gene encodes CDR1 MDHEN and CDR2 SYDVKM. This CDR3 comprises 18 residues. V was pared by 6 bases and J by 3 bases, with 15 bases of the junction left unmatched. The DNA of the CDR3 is TGTGCCAGCAGGCCCCGTAGACTAGCGGGAGAGCGGCGCTACGAGCAGTACTTC. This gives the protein CASRPRRLAGERRYEQYF.

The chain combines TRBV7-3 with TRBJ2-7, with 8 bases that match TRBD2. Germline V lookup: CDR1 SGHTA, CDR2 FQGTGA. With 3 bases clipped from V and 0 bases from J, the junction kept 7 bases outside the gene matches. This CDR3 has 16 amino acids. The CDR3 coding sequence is TGTGCCAGCAGCTTTGTCGGCGGGAGGAACTCCTACGAGCAGTACTTC. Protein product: CASSFVGGRNSYEQYF.

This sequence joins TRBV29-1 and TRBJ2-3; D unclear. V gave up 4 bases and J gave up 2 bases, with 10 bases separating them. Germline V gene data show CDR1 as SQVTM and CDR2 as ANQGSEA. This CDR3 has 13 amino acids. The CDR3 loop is CSVARTNTDTQYF. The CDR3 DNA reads TGCAGCGTTGCCCGGACGAACACAGATACGCAGTATTTT.

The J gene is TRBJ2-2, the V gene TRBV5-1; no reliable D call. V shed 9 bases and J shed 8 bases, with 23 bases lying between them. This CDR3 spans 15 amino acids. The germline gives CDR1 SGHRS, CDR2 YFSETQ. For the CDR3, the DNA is TGCGCCATTTCGAGGATTGTAGGCTATTTGGGGGAGCTGTTTTTT. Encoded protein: CAISRIVGYLGELFF.